Listed here are 14 T cell receptor beta chains from one sample, sequenced in a study of T-cell memory formation after mild COVID-19. TCRdb ran MiXCR on the 5' RACE reads and lists one entry per CDR3 protein. This table has approximately 290,000 distinct CDR3 sequences, roughly 19% appearing once. The sequencing sample was made of PBMCs or a T cell subset sorted from them (not recorded which). The receptors stem from a man aged 18 to 30 who had mild COVID-19 (a few samples of this study predate the infection). Cell type and time point are not known.

This clonotype has just a few counts. This chain uses TRBV3-1 with TRBJ2-1, with D possibly matching TRBD1 (6 bases). The CDR3 consists of 12 residues. CDR1 and CDR2 from the germline V gene are LGHDT and YNNKEL (reference sequence). V was cut by 1 base and J by 9 bases, with 7 bases left in between. CDR3: CASSQGGPEQFF. CDR3 DNA sequence: TGTGCCAGCAGCCAAGGGGGGCCTGAGCAGTTCTTC.

This clonotype was seen only a few times. The V call is TRBV7-3, the J call TRBJ1-2; D ambiguous. V was cut by 4 bases and J by 8 bases, with 20 bases left in between. The length of the CDR3 is 15 residues. Germline lookup yields CDR1 SGHTA and CDR2 FQGTGA. This chain's CDR3 is CASSSLGRDFWGYTF. The CDR3 bases are TGTGCCAGCAGCTCCCTAGGCCGAGACTTCTGGGGCTACACCTTC.

The chain carries TRBV5-1 and TRBJ2-7; 7 bases line up with TRBD2. CDR3 length equals 13 residues. CDR1 is SGHRS and CDR2 is YFSETQ in the germline V gene. The V gene end was trimmed by 2 bases and the J gene end by 1 base; junction bases not matched to a gene: 0. The CDR3 DNA reads TGCGCCAGCAGCTTTAGCGGGTCCTACGAGCAGTACTTC. This sequence encodes CASSFSGSYEQYF.

This clonotype was found a few times. The V gene is TRBV6-5, the J gene TRBJ1-5, with 8 bases identical to TRBD1. V trimming: 6 bases; J trimming: 5 bases; junction bases outside the gene matches: 6. The CDR3 contains 14 residues. Germline V gene lookup returns CDR1 MNHEY and CDR2 SVGAGI. CDR3 nucleotide sequence: TGTGCCAGCAGCCCCGACAGGGGCCATCAGCCCCAGCATTTT. It translates to CASSPDRGHQPQHF.

This clonotype was seen at least ten times. V gene TRBV9 combines with J gene TRBJ1-1, with D unclear. The germline V gene has CDR1 SGDLS and CDR2 YYNGEE. The ends were cut back, 0 bases at V and 4 bases at J, with 13 bases in the middle. CDR3 length equals 15 residues. In nucleotides, the CDR3 is TGTGCCAGCAGCGTAGATGGCCTATCAGGCACTGAAGCTTTCTTT. Translated, it gives CASSVDGLSGTEAFF. The entire variable domain, with the rest obtained from reference TRBV9 and TRBJ1-1, is as follows: DSGVTQTPKHLITATGQRVTLRCSPRSGDLSVYWYQQSLDQGLQFLIQYYNGEERAKGNILERFSAQQFPDLHSELNLSSLELGDSALYFCASSVDGLSGTEAFFGQGTRLTVV.

This clonotype was recorded many times. The V call is TRBV20-1, the J call TRBJ2-3; D possibly corresponds to TRBD2 (6 bases). Germline V CDR1 and CDR2: DFQATT, SNEGSKA (reference sequence). The CDR3 has 14 residues. V gave up 3 bases and J gave up 3 bases, with 13 bases separating them. The CDR3 DNA sequence: TGCAGTGCTAGGACGGGGCTAGCGACAGATACGCAGTATTTT. This codes for CSARTGLATDTQYF.

This clonotype showed up just a few times. The rearrangement joins TRBV6-5 to TRBJ1-1, with TRBD1 identical over 8 bases. The CDR3 covers 13 residues. The V and J ends lost 7 bases and 11 bases, in that order; junction bases with no gene match: 12. Per germline, CDR1 MNHEY and CDR2 SVGAGI. The CDR3 region has the DNA TGTGCCAGCACCGGGACAGGTGGGGTAGGGGCTTTCTTT. It specifies CASTGTGGVGAFF.

V is TRBV7-9 and J is TRBJ1-6, with TRBD1 matching 10 bases. From germline, CDR1 is SEHNR and CDR2 FQNEAQ (reference sequence). The CDR3 contains 16 residues. V shed 5 bases, J shed 1 base, and the junction held 2 bases outside the gene matches. CDR3 sequence (DNA): TGTGCCAGCAGCCAGGGACAGGGGTCCTATAATTCACCCCTCCACTTT. Protein: CASSQGQGSYNSPLHF.

This clonotype was counted a few times. This chain links TRBV7-9 with TRBJ2-6; D unclear. The CDR3 runs to 17 residues. Germline CDR1 is SEHNR and CDR2 is FQNEAQ (reference sequence). V dropped 5 bases and J dropped 0 bases, with 14 bases sitting between them. CDR3 bases: TGTGCCAGCAGCCCTCCCAGCTTAAGCTCTGGGGCCAACGTCCTGACTTTC. Translation gives CASSPPSLSSGANVLTF.

This clonotype was seen more than once but under ten times. The chain combines TRBV24-1 with TRBJ1-1, with a weak D call TRBD1 (6 bases). The CDR3 totals 11 residues. The V gene lost 3 bases and the J gene lost 8 bases, with 6 bases spanning the gap. Germline V gene data show CDR1 as KGHDR and CDR2 as SFDVKD. The CDR3 DNA follows: TGTGCCACCAGTGATACAGGGGAAGCTTTCTTT. This sequence encodes CATSDTGEAFF.

This clonotype was observed a few times. J is TRBJ2-2 and V is TRBV19; TRBD2 agrees at 7 bases. After removal of 8 bases from V and 7 bases from J, the junction contained 4 bases not matched to a gene. CDR1 is LNHDA and CDR2 is SQIVND in the germline V gene (reference sequence). The CDR3 has 12 amino acids. The CDR3 bases are TGTGCCAGTCGGAGGGAGGGCGGGGAGCTGTTTTTT. It yields the protein CASRREGGELFF. The whole variable domain, remainder taken from reference TRBV19 and TRBJ2-2, is DGGITQSPKYLFRKEGQNVTLSCEQNLNHDAMYWYRQDPGQGLRLIYYSQIVNDFQKGDIAEGYSVSREKKESFPLTVTSAQKNPTAFYLCASRREGGELFFGEGSRLTVL.

This rearrangement joins TRBV7-9 to TRBJ2-5; 7 bases fit TRBD1. With V trimmed by 5 bases and J by 2 bases, 5 bases remained unmatched. The CDR3 sequence is 14 residues long. From germline, CDR1 is SEHNR and CDR2 FQNEAQ (reference sequence). The CDR3 nucleotides are TGTGCCAGCAGCCAAGGGGGCATTCAAGAGACCCAGTACTTC. Its translation is CASSQGGIQETQYF.

This clonotype was seen only a few times. V and J are TRBV11-2 and TRBJ2-5, with D possibly matching TRBD2 (7 bases). V was pared by 5 bases and J by 5 bases, with 15 bases between. The length of the CDR3 is 14 residues. Germline values: CDR1 SGHAT, CDR2 FQNNGV. This CDR3 is CASSRLSGGETQYF. The CDR3 DNA sequence: TGTGCCAGCAGCCGCCTGTCGGGGGGCGAGACCCAGTACTTC.

This clonotype was observed at least ten times. CDR3 in amino acids: CASRGQGAGEQYV. DNA of the CDR3: TGTGCCAGCAGAGGACAGGGGGCGGGAGAGCAGTACGTC. The chain links TRBV12-3 or TRBV12-4 to TRBJ2-7, with TRBD1 matching over 11 bases. The trim removed 6 bases at V and 7 bases at J, leaving 5 bases unmatched. The length of the CDR3 is 13 residues.